The clone carrying this TCR beta chain occurred once. The antigen remains unidentified. This table comes from immunoSEQ multiplex PCR, and its TCRdb copy is limited to in-frame clones, with some not included. The sample consists of 300,000 to 350,000 clones, roughly 90% of them appearing once. The sample originates from a study of Ad26.COV2.S vaccination and SARS-CoV-2 variants. Regarding the study as a whole: Vaccine recipients and placebo recipients showed similar non-spike TCR breadth.

Trimming removed 0 bases from V and 7 bases from J, with 18 bases in between. The CDR3 totals 16 residues. From germline, CDR1 is ENHRY and CDR2 SYGVKD. Treatment defined: roughly 19 received Ad26.COV2.S at low or high dose, single or two shots; a few received placebo; per-sample allocation not given. Sampling happened 63 days after the first vaccine or placebo injection. Specimen: peripheral blood, collected in a trial of Ad26.COV2.S vaccine versus placebo. The sequence derives from a person aged 18-65 years who received the Ad26.COV2.S COVID-19 vaccine or a placebo. V is TRBV10-3 and J is TRBJ1-2, with D maybe TRBD1 (6 bases). CDR3: CAISESRGTGRSGYTF. The DNA of the CDR3 is TGTGCCATCAGTGAGTCAAGGGGTACAGGGAGAAGTGGCTACACCTTC.